The clone carrying this T cell receptor beta chain showed up just once. The target antigen is unknown. This entry belongs to a study of CD8+CD57+ T cells in acquired aplastic anemia. As for the study in general: Average DNA yield from sorted CD4+ and CD8+ cells was around 3.2 ug. Study-level findings and limits: No significant difference in CD8+ Simpson's diversity was found between patients and controls.

Patients selected for sequencing had displayed CD8+CD57+ cell expansion by flow cytometry. Every patient was diagnosed with severe acquired aplastic anemia. Germline values: CDR1 LNHNV, CDR2 YYDKDF (reference sequence). The CDR3 has 15 residues. V was pared by 0 bases and J by 7 bases, with 4 bases of the junction left unmatched. TCR beta VDJ and CDR3 profiles were obtained from a genomic DNA template. TCRdb fed the reads into MiXCR, producing one record per CDR3 protein. The sample holds 180,000 or so distinct CDR3 sequences, under 50% seen once. This TCR came from a human donor with aplastic anemia. Sequencing input: sorted CD4+, CD8+, or CD8+CD57+ T cells (not recorded which) from PBMCs. The chain links TRBV15 to TRBJ1-1; TRBD1 aligns across 11 bases. The CDR3 sequence: CATSREPGQGVEAFF. The CDR3 DNA reads TGTGCCACCAGCAGAGAACCGGGACAGGGGGTTGAAGCTTTCTTT.